Below, 30 T cell receptor beta chains from the same sample are listed, as sequenced in a study of blood T cell repertoires in COVID-19. Some clones are missing from TCRdb's copy, which holds only in-frame ones; the method was immunoSEQ multiplex PCR. The table includes around 250,000 clones, around 90% detected once. Sequencing was carried out using peripheral blood. The source of these receptors is a human donor in a cohort sampled during active COVID-19.

The J gene is TRBJ2-7, the V gene TRBV5-4; 12 bases are shared with TRBD2. This CDR3 has 14 residues. Trimming at V came to 4 bases and at J to 11 bases, leaving 10 bases not matched to a gene. The germline V gene has CDR1 SGHNT and CDR2 YYREEE (reference sequence). The CDR3, as DNA: TGTGCCAGCAGCGATGGACTAGCGGGACGAATTAAGTACTTC. Translation gives CASSDGLAGRIKYF.

The J gene is TRBJ1-2, the V gene TRBV10-3; TRBD1 is a possible D gene (5 bases). Per the germline V gene, CDR1 is ENHRY and CDR2 is SYGVKD. V was shortened by 10 bases and J by 4 bases, with 16 bases between the two germline ends. This CDR3 has 13 amino acids. The CDR3 loop is CATGVGGGYGYTF. Here the CDR3 DNA reads TGTGCCACGGGAGTGGGGGGAGGCTATGGCTACACCTTC.

The chain carries TRBV5-1 and TRBJ1-1, with D possibly TRBD1 on 5 matching bases. V dropped 4 bases and J dropped 1 base, with 14 bases sitting between them. The CDR3 length is 15 residues. The germline V gene encodes CDR1 SGHRS and CDR2 YFSETQ. CDR3 DNA sequence: TGCGCCAGCAGCACTTCAGGGTTGGAGAACACTGAAGCTTTCTTT. It specifies CASSTSGLENTEAFF.

The V gene is TRBV6-5, the J gene TRBJ1-2; the D is unclear. CDR1 is MNHEY and CDR2 is SVGAGI in the germline V gene. Trimming removed 0 bases at V and 3 bases at J, with 8 bases between. The CDR3 is 14 residues long. As DNA, the CDR3 is TGTGCCAGCAGTTACTCCGACATAGACTATGGCTACACCTTC. Translating it yields CASSYSDIDYGYTF.

This clone was observed a single time. J is TRBJ2-7 and V is TRBV11-2; TRBD1 matches at 8 bases. V lost 5 bases and J lost 2; bases outside the gene matches: 11. Germline values: CDR1 SGHAT, CDR2 FQNNGV. This CDR3 has 16 amino acids. The CDR3 region is CASSRGDRISAYEQYF. CDR3 nucleotides: TGTGCCAGCAGCAGAGGGGACAGGATCTCGGCCTACGAGCAGTACTTC.

The chain carries TRBV6-5 and TRBJ2-5, with unresolved D. The CDR3 runs to 15 residues. Per germline, CDR1 MNHEY and CDR2 SVGAGI. V lost 2 bases, J lost 2 bases, and 12 bases lay in between. CDR3 loop: CASSYQGGVQETQYF. CDR3 DNA sequence: TGTGCCAGCAGTTACCAAGGCGGCGTACAAGAGACCCAGTACTTC.

The rearrangement links TRBV4-2 to TRBJ1-4; D is undetermined. The CDR3 sequence is 16 residues long. The germline gives CDR1 LGHNA, CDR2 YNFKEQ. Trimming stripped 0 bases from V and 0 bases from J, with 8 bases between. CDR3: CASSQELGSTNEKLFF. The DNA of the CDR3 is TGTGCCAGCAGCCAAGAGCTAGGATCAACTAATGAAAAACTGTTTTTT.

The rearrangement uses TRBV28 and TRBJ2-3, with TRBD1 identical over 10 bases. Per germline, CDR1 MDHEN and CDR2 SYDVKM. V dropped 8 bases and J dropped 6; count of bases not matched to a gene: 20. The CDR3 consists of 18 residues. Here the CDR3 reads CASDRIRDRGVLDDTQYF. CDR3 in DNA: TGTGCCAGCGACCGCATCCGGGACAGGGGAGTTTTAGACGATACGCAGTATTTT. Full variable domain (missing parts from reference TRBV28 and TRBJ2-3): DVKVTQSSRYLVKRTGEKVFLECVQDMDHENMFWYRQDPGLGLRLIYFSYDVKMKEKGDIPEGYSVSREKKERFSLILESASTNQTSMYLCASDRIRDRGVLDDTQYFGPGTRLTVL.

The chain has TRBV9 and TRBJ2-7, with 8 bases aligning to TRBD1. The V gene end was trimmed by 3 bases and the J gene end by 2 bases; junction bases not matched to a gene: 4. This CDR3 spans 14 amino acids. CDR1 is SGDLS and CDR2 is YYNGEE in the germline V gene. CDR3 residues: CASSAGQDPYEQYF. CDR3 DNA sequence: TGTGCCAGCAGCGCGGGACAGGATCCCTACGAGCAGTACTTC.

A single count supports this clone. The gene calls are TRBV19 and TRBJ1-3, with TRBD1 matching 8 bases. Germline V CDR1 and CDR2: LNHDA, SQIVND (reference sequence). Germline trimming cut 5 bases from V and 2 bases from J; bases unmatched to any gene: 2. The CDR3 sequence is 14 residues long. DNA for the CDR3: TGTGCCAGTAGTTCGGACAGGGCTGGAAACACCATATATTTT. Translation: CASSSDRAGNTIYF.

V is TRBV27 and J is TRBJ2-6; the D gene is possibly TRBD2 (6 bases). The CDR3 is 15 amino acids. Germline CDR1 is MNHEY and CDR2 is SMNVEV (reference sequence). V gave up 3 bases and J gave up 4 bases, with 10 bases separating them. CDR3 in amino acids: CASSFGGSGANVLTF. DNA for the CDR3: TGTGCCAGCAGTTTCGGGGGATCAGGGGCCAACGTCCTGACTTTC.

The gene calls are TRBV5-4 and TRBJ2-3, with TRBD2 identical over 11 bases. J lost 5 bases, V lost 2 bases, and 4 bases had no gene match. The CDR3 has 15 amino acids. Germline V gives CDR1 SGHNT, CDR2 YYREEE (reference sequence). CDR3 coding DNA: TGTGCCAGCAGCTTAACTAGCGGGGGCTTAGATACGCAGTATTTT. It translates to CASSLTSGGLDTQYF. Supplemented by reference TRBV5-4 and TRBJ2-3, the full variable domain reads ETGVTQSPTHLIKTRGQQVTLRCSSQSGHNTVSWYQQALGQGPQFIFQYYREEENGRGNFPPRFSGLQFPNYSSELNVNALELDDSALYLCASSLTSGGLDTQYFGPGTRLTVL.

The V gene is TRBV6-5, the J gene TRBJ2-7, with TRBD1 matching 7 bases. Unmatched junction bases numbered 9, after V lost 7 bases and J lost 3 bases. The CDR3 has 14 amino acids. Germline CDR1 and CDR2: MNHEY and SVGAGI. The CDR3 DNA reads TGTGCCAGCATGATTGGGGACAGCCACTACGAGCAGTACTTC. It yields the protein CASMIGDSHYEQYF.

This rearrangement joins TRBV3-1 (or the pseudogene TRBV3-2) to TRBJ1-4, with D perhaps matching TRBD1 (6 bases). V lost 6 bases, J lost 4 bases, and 12 bases lay in between. This CDR3 has 14 residues. Per the germline V gene, CDR1 is LGHDT and CDR2 is YNNKEL (reference sequence). The CDR3 region has the DNA TGTGCCAGCAGGAAGGACAGTATTAATGAAAAACTGTTTTTT. It specifies CASRKDSINEKLFF.

V gene TRBV4-1 combines with J gene TRBJ1-1, with 9 bases identical to TRBD1. The V gene's germline CDR1 is MGHRA and CDR2 YSYEKL. J was trimmed by 5 bases and V by 2 bases; bases with no gene match: 6. This CDR3 spans 15 amino acids. As DNA, the CDR3 is TGCGCCAGCAGCCAAAAACAGGGGGCAAATACTGAAGCTTTCTTT. Residues: CASSQKQGANTEAFF.

The chain combines TRBV5-1 with TRBJ2-2; maybe TRBD1 (6 bases). In germline, CDR1 is SGHRS, CDR2 YFSETQ. CDR3 length: 14 residues. Trimming left V 2 bases short and J 2 bases short, with 7 bases between. The CDR3 DNA reads as TGCGCCAGCAGCTTACAGGGAAACACCGGGGAGCTGTTTTTT. Protein sequence: CASSLQGNTGELFF.

The rearrangement uses TRBV4-3 and TRBJ1-4; 7 nucleotides match TRBD1. The CDR3 is 17 amino acids. The V gene end was trimmed by 0 bases and the J gene end by 2 bases; junction bases not matched to a gene: 6. CDR1 is LGHNA, CDR2 YSLEER, per germline. CDR3 loop: CASSQDRRGPTNEKLFF. CDR3 sequence (DNA): TGCGCCAGCAGCCAAGATCGAAGGGGGCCCACTAATGAAAAACTGTTTTTT.

The chain couples TRBV6-5 to TRBJ1-1; unclear D gene. The CDR3 extends over 13 amino acids. The V gene lost 8 bases and the J gene lost 0 bases, with 10 bases spanning the gap. The germline V gene has CDR1 MNHEY and CDR2 SVGAGI. The CDR3 region has the DNA TGTGCCAGCCGATGGGCCCTGAACACTGAAGCTTTCTTT. This sequence encodes CASRWALNTEAFF.

This chain links TRBV6-5 with TRBJ1-4; perhaps TRBD1 as D (5 bases). From germline, CDR1 is MNHEY and CDR2 SVGAGI. The V end was cut by 4 bases, the J end by 0 bases, with 12 bases between. The CDR3 extends over 16 amino acids. The CDR3 DNA is TGTGCCAGCAGTTCTCTACAGGATGCAACTAATGAAAAACTGTTTTTT. It yields the protein CASSSLQDATNEKLFF.

The chain recombines TRBV6-1 with TRBJ2-6; no clear D. The length of the CDR3 is 14 residues. Germline V CDR1 and CDR2: MNHNS, SASEGT. Trimming took off 1 base at V and 2 bases at J, with 3 bases between the two ends. The CDR3 sequence: CASSEVAGANVLTF. Here the CDR3 DNA reads TGTGCCAGCAGTGAAGTAGCTGGGGCCAACGTCCTGACTTTC.

The chain couples TRBV7-2 to TRBJ2-1; D perhaps matches TRBD1 (6 bases). This CDR3 has 15 amino acids. The germline V gene encodes CDR1 SGHTA and CDR2 FQGNSA. The V gene lost 4 bases and the J gene lost 3 bases, with 13 bases spanning the gap. The CDR3 DNA is TGTGCCAGCAGCTCAAGGGGGTCCCACTACAATGAGCAGTTCTTC. Translated: CASSSRGSHYNEQFF.

The chain recombines TRBV30 with TRBJ1-1; D gene unclear. The CDR3 runs to 14 residues. Germline V lookup: CDR1 GTSNPN, CDR2 SVGIG (reference sequence). Trimming stripped 2 bases from V and 4 bases from J, with 14 bases between. The DNA of the CDR3 is TGTGCCTGGAGTCGCGGGGTGAAAGGCACTGAAGCTTTCTTT. It encodes CAWSRGVKGTEAFF. The entire variable domain, with the rest obtained from reference TRBV30 and TRBJ1-1, is as follows: SQTIHQWPATLVQPVGSPLSLECTVEGTSNPNLYWYRQAAGRGLQLLFYSVGIGQISSEVPQNLSASRPQDRQFILSSKKLLLSDSGFYLCAWSRGVKGTEAFFGQGTRLTVV.

The gene calls are TRBV28 and TRBJ2-7; tentatively, D is TRBD1 (6 bases). Germline V gene sequence: CDR1 MDHEN, CDR2 SYDVKM. The CDR3 covers 15 residues. V gave up 6 bases and J gave up 0 bases, with 15 bases separating them. The CDR3: CASSLPTGNSYEQYF. The CDR3 DNA reads TGTGCCAGCAGCCTTCCTACAGGGAACTCCTACGAGCAGTACTTC.

The chain combines TRBV9 with TRBJ2-1, with D maybe TRBD2 (5 bases). Germline assignment: CDR1 SGDLS and CDR2 YYNGEE. Trimming left V 3 bases short and J 0 bases short, with 10 bases between. CDR3 length equals 15 residues. CDR3 sequence: CASSATSGSYNEQFF. CDR3 coding DNA: TGTGCCAGCAGCGCTACTAGTGGCTCCTACAATGAGCAGTTCTTC.

This clone has more than one count but fewer than ten. The V gene is TRBV9, the J gene TRBJ2-7, with D unclear. With 0 bases removed from V and 0 bases from J, the gap between germline ends came to 7 bases. Germline loops: CDR1 SGDLS, CDR2 YYNGEE. This CDR3 is built from 14 residues. The CDR3 region is CASSVGVTSYEQYF. Written as DNA, the CDR3 is TGTGCCAGCAGCGTAGGAGTCACCTCCTACGAGCAGTACTTC.

The chain has TRBV25-1 and TRBJ2-3, with TRBD2 identical over 8 bases. Germline V lookup: CDR1 MGHDK, CDR2 SYGVNS. CDR3 length: 17 residues. The ends lost 1 base at V and 1 base at J; junction bases unmatched: 7. CDR3 in DNA: TGTGCCAGCAGTGAATCCCGGGGAGCGGGGGGCACAGATACGCAGTATTTT. Its translation is CASSESRGAGGTDTQYF. Based on the CDR3 plus reference TRBV25-1 and TRBJ2-3, the full variable domain is EADIYQTPRYLVIGTGKKITLECSQTMGHDKMYWYQQDPGMELHLIHYSYGVNSTEKGDLSSESTVSRIRTEHFPLTLESARPSHTSQYLCASSESRGAGGTDTQYFGPGTRLTVL.

This chain uses TRBV4-2 with TRBJ2-7; TRBD2 might be the D (6 bases). Trimming took 1 base from V and 5 from J, leaving 15 bases between them. CDR1 is LGHNA, CDR2 YNFKEQ, per germline. The CDR3 has 15 amino acids. The CDR3 sequence is CASSQVTGEGHEQYF. The CDR3 bases are TGTGCCAGCAGCCAAGTAACGGGAGAAGGCCACGAGCAGTACTTC.

V usage is TRBV7-8 and J usage is TRBJ2-7; TRBD1 might be the D (5 bases). CDR1 is SGHVS, CDR2 FQNEAQ, per germline. V was trimmed by 1 base and J by 6 bases, leaving 13 bases between them. The CDR3 extends over 14 amino acids. This CDR3 is CASSLESGPVEQYF. CDR3 bases: TGTGCCAGCAGCTTAGAGTCAGGGCCGGTCGAGCAGTACTTC.

The V gene is TRBV10-3, the J gene TRBJ2-7, with D perhaps TRBD2 (6 bases). Germline V gene lookup returns CDR1 ENHRY and CDR2 SYGVKD. The CDR3 extends over 15 amino acids. V was shortened by 4 bases and J by 2 bases, with 15 bases between the two germline ends. The CDR3 bases are TGTGCCATCAGTGTAACGGCGGGGTTTACCTACGAGCAGTACTTC. This encodes CAISVTAGFTYEQYF.

The chain carries TRBV19 and TRBJ2-2; tentative D call: TRBD2 (6 bases). The CDR3 is made up of 16 amino acids. Germline V gene data show CDR1 as LNHDA and CDR2 as SQIVND (reference sequence). V was trimmed by 3 bases and J by 3 bases, leaving 14 bases between them. In DNA form, the CDR3 reads TGTGCCAGTAGTATCGCGGCGGGGCTTGACACCGGGGAGCTGTTTTTT. Translating it yields CASSIAAGLDTGELFF.